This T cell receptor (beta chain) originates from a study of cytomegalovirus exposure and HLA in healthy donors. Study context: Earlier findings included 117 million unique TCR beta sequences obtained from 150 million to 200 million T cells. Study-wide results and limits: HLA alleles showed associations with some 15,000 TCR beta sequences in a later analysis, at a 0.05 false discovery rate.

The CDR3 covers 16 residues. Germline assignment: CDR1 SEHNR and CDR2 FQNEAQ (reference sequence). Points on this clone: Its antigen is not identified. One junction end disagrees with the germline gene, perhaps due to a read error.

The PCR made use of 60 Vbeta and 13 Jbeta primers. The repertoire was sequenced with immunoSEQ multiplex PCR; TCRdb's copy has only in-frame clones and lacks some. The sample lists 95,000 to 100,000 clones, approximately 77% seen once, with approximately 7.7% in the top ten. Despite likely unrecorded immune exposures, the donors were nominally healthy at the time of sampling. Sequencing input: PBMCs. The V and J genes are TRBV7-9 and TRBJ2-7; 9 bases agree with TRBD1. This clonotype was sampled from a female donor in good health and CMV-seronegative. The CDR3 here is CSSSFYRGLSSYEQYF. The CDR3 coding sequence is TGTTCCAGCAGCTTTTACAGGGGGCTCAGCTCCTACGAGCAGTACTTC.